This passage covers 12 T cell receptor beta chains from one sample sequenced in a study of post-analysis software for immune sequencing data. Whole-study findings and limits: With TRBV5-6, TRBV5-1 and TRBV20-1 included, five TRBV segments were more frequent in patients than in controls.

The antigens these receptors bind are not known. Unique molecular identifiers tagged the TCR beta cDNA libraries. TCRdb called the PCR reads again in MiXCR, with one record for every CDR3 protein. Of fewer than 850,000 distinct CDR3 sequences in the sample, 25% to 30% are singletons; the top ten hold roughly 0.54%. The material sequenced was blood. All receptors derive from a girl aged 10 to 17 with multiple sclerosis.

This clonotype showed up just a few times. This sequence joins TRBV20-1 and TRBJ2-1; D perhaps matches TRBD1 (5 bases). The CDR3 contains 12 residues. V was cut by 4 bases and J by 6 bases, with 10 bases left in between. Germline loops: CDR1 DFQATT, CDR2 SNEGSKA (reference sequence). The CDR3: CSAKGHLNEQFF. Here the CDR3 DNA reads TGCAGTGCTAAAGGACACCTCAATGAGCAGTTCTTC.

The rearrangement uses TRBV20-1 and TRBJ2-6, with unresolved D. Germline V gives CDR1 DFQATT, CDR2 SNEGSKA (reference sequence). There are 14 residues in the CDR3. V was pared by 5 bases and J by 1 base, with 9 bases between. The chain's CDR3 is CSAPVGSGANVLTF. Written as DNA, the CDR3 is TGCAGTGCTCCGGTTGGGTCTGGGGCCAACGTCCTGACTTTC.

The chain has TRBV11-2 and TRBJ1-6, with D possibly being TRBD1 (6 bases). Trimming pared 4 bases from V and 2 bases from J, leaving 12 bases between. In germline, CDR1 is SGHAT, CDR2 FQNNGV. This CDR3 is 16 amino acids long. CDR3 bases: TGTGCCAGCAGCTCAAGGGGGTCTACCTATAATTCACCCCTCCACTTT. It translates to CASSSRGSTYNSPLHF.

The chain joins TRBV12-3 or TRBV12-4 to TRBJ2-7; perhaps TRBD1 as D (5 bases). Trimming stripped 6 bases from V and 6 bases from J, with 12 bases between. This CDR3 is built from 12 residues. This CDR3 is CASSVQVSEQYF. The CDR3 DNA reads TGTGCCAGCAGCGTACAGGTGTCCGAGCAGTACTTC.

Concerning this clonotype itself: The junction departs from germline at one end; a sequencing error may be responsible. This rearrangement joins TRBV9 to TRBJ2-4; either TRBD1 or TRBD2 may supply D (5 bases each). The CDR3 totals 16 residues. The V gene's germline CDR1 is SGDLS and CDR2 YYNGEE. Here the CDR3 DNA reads TGTGCCAGCAGCCCCGTTTGGGGGATAGCCAAAAACATTCGGTACTTC. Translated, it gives CASSPVWGIAKNIRYF.

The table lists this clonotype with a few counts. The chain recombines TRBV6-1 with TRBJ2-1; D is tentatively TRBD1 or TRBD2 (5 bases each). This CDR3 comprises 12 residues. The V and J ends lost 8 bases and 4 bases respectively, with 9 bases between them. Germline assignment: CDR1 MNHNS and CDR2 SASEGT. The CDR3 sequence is CASPGQYNEQFF. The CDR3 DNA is TGTGCCAGCCCGGGGCAGTACAATGAGCAGTTCTTC.

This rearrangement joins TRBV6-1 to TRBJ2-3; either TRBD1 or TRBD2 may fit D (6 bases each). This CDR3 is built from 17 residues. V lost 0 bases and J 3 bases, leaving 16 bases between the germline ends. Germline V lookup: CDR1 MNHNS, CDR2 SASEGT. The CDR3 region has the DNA TGTGCCAGCAGTGAAGCCTTGGGGGGCGGCCTTACAGATACGCAGTATTTT. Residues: CASSEALGGGLTDTQYF.

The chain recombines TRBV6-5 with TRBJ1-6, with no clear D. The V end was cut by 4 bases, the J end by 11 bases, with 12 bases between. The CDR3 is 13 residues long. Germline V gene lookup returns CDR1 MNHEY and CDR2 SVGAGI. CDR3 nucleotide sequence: TGTGCCAGCAGTTTGGGCCGGGCCGCACCCCTCCACTTT. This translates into CASSLGRAAPLHF.

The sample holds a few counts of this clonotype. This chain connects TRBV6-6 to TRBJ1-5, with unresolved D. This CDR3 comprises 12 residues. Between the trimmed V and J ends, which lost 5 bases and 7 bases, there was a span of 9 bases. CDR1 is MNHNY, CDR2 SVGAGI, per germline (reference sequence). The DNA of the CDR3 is TGTGCCAGCAGTAGGAGCGAGCAGCCCCAGCATTTT. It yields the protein CASSRSEQPQHF.

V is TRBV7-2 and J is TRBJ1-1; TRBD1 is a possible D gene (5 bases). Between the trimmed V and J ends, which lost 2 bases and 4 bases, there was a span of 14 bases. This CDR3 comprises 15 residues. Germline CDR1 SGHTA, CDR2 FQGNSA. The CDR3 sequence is CASSLTGVRPTEAFF. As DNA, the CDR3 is TGTGCCAGCAGCTTAACGGGGGTACGTCCCACTGAAGCTTTCTTT.

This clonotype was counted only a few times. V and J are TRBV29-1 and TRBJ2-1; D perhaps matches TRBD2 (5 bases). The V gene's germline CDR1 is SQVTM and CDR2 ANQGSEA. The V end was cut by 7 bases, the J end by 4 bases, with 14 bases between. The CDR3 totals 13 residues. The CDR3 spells CSAIGLLYNEQFF. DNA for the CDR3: TGCAGCGCAATTGGACTGCTTTACAATGAGCAGTTCTTC.

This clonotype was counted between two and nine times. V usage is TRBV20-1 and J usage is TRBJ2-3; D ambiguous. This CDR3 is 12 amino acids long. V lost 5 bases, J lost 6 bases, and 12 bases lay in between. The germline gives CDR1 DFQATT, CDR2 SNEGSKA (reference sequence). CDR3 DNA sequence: TGCAGTGCTGATCGGTTGGCGGATACGCAGTATTTT. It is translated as CSADRLADTQYF.